Presented here are 7 T cell receptor beta chains from one specimen sequenced in a study of human T cells and chemical hapten exposure. In TCRdb, the RACE reads were re-called with MiXCR into one record per CDR3 protein. The sample includes tens of thousands of distinct CDR3 sequences, 8.5% to 10% seen only once; the top ten take 15%. Time point described: patch test 2, 6 weeks after DPC sensitization. Indicated treatment: therapeutic diphenylcyclopropenone sensitization with weekly scalp DPC. Specimen: whole blood, collected in connection with sensitization to the hapten diphenylcyclopropenone (DPC). All receptors come from a woman in her 40s with alopecia areata. Some clones in this sample may be carry-over from other donors' samples.

This clonotype was counted at least ten times. The J gene is TRBJ1-1, the V gene TRBV20-1, with D maybe TRBD1 (6 bases). V lost 3 bases, J lost 11 bases, and 10 bases lay in between. The CDR3 runs to 10 residues. The germline V gene has CDR1 DFQATT and CDR2 SNEGSKA (reference sequence). The CDR3 DNA sequence: TGCAGTGCTAGTCGAGGGGGGGCTTTCTTT. It codes for CSASRGGAFF.

The chain joins TRBV20-1 to TRBJ2-7; weak D call: TRBD1 (5 bases). The V and J ends lost 5 bases and 2 bases respectively, with 19 bases between them. This CDR3 has 15 amino acids. The germline gives CDR1 DFQATT, CDR2 SNEGSKA (reference sequence). The CDR3 DNA sequence: TGCAGTGCTTTCCGCCCGGCAGGGTCTACCTACGAGCAGTACTTC. This codes for CSAFRPAGSTYEQYF.

This clonotype was detected ten times or more. V is TRBV12-3 or TRBV12-4 and J is TRBJ1-1, with TRBD1 identical over 10 bases. V trimming: 5 bases; J trimming: 0 bases; junction bases outside the gene matches: 9. This CDR3 region has 17 residues. The CDR3 DNA reads as TGTGCCAGCAGTCCGCCGGGACAGGGGTGGATGAACACTGAAGCTTTCTTT. It codes for CASSPPGQGWMNTEAFF.

In this sample, this clonotype turned up a few times. J is TRBJ1-5 and V is TRBV4-1; D remains unclear. V lost 1 base and J 6 bases, leaving 4 bases between the germline ends. There are 12 residues in the CDR3. Germline V gene lookup returns CDR1 MGHRA and CDR2 YSYEKL. The CDR3: CASSQGAQPQHF. Here the CDR3 DNA reads TGCGCCAGCAGCCAAGGGGCTCAGCCCCAGCATTTT.

This clonotype was counted between two and nine times. The chain joins TRBV7-9 to TRBJ1-1, with a tentative D call TRBD1 (5 bases). CDR1 SEHNR and CDR2 FQNEAQ come from the germline V gene (reference sequence). Trimming took off 8 bases at V and 0 bases at J, with 13 bases between the two ends. This CDR3 comprises 14 residues. The CDR3 protein is CASSDSHMNTEAFF. The CDR3 DNA is TGTGCCAGCTCAGACAGCCACATGAACACTGAAGCTTTCTTT.

The chain combines TRBV12-3 or TRBV12-4 with TRBJ1-1; no reliable D call. V lost 3 bases, J lost 1 base, and 6 bases lay in between. This CDR3 spans 13 amino acids. CDR3 residues: CASSFPGNTEAFF. The CDR3, as DNA: TGTGCCAGCAGTTTTCCGGGGAACACTGAAGCTTTCTTT.

This clonotype was seen ten or more times. The chain couples TRBV11-3 to TRBJ2-3; a possible D gene is TRBD1 (6 bases). Germline CDR1 is SGHNT and CDR2 is YENEEA. The V end was cut by 1 base, the J end by 3 bases, with 11 bases between. The CDR3 loop spans 15 amino acids. As DNA, the CDR3 is TGTGCCAGCAGCTTAGTGGGGGCCGGGACAGATACGCAGTATTTT. This codes for CASSLVGAGTDTQYF. The whole variable domain, remainder taken from reference TRBV11-3 and TRBJ2-3, is EAGVVQSPRYKIIEKKQPVAFWCNPISGHNTLYWYLQNLGQGPELLIRYENEEAVDDSQLPKDRFSAERLKGVDSTLKIQPAELGDSAVYLCASSLVGAGTDTQYFGPGTRLTVL.